A single sample gave rise to the 17 T cell receptor beta chains below, sequenced in a study of cytomegalovirus exposure and HLA in healthy donors. Primers included in the PCR were 60 Vbeta and 13 Jbeta primers. Profiling relied on immunoSEQ multiplex PCR, and the TCRdb table lists in-frame clones only, not all of them. The sample lists about 140,000 clones, under 85% occurring once. The sample consisted of PBMCs. All receptors come from a man younger than 30 in good health and CMV-seronegative.

J is TRBJ1-1 and V is TRBV30; D not resolved. Per the germline V gene, CDR1 is GTSNPN and CDR2 is SVGIG (reference sequence). The CDR3 spans 13 residues. Trimming stripped 0 bases from V and 2 bases from J, with 7 bases between. The CDR3 is CAWSVQLNTEAFF. DNA of the CDR3: TGTGCCTGGAGTGTACAACTAAACACTGAAGCTTTCTTT.

V gene TRBV11-3 combines with J gene TRBJ1-3; tentatively, D is TRBD1 (5 bases). Trimming removed 5 bases from V and 3 bases from J, with 8 bases in between. Germline values: CDR1 SGHNT, CDR2 YENEEA. The CDR3 runs 13 residues. The CDR3 protein is CASSPGIGNTIYF. CDR3 bases: TGTGCCAGCAGCCCAGGGATTGGAAACACCATATATTTT.

This clone occurred a few times. This chain connects TRBV10-3 to TRBJ2-7; D perhaps matches TRBD2 (6 bases). Germline CDR1 and CDR2: ENHRY and SYGVKD. V lost 7 bases and J 6 bases, leaving 19 bases between the germline ends. This CDR3 has 14 amino acids. This CDR3 reads CAINSGSRVSEQYF. The CDR3 DNA follows: TGTGCCATCAATTCCGGGAGCCGAGTCTCCGAGCAGTACTTC.

CDR3 sequence reads: CAISESWLGVNQPQHF. CDR3 DNA sequence: TGTGCCATCAGTGAGTCGTGGCTAGGGGTTAATCAGCCCCAGCATTTT. This chain uses TRBV10-3 with TRBJ1-5; possible D gene TRBD1, 5 bases. Germline V gene data show CDR1 as ENHRY and CDR2 as SYGVKD. The germline V and J ends were trimmed by 0 bases and 4 bases, with 13 bases remaining between them. The CDR3 contains 16 residues.

The rearrangement joins TRBV7-9 to TRBJ1-1; D is ambiguous. Germline values: CDR1 SEHNR, CDR2 FQNEAQ (reference sequence). Trimming cost V 5 bases and J 11 bases, with 18 bases left between them. CDR3 size: 13 residues. CDR3: CASSQVSLPGAFF. CDR3 bases: TGTGCCAGCAGCCAAGTATCCCTCCCCGGGGCTTTCTTT.

This clone was recorded once. V and J are TRBV10-3 and TRBJ1-1; 9 positions agree with TRBD1. Losses at the gene ends were 6 bases for V and 7 bases for J; bases not matched to a gene: 6. Looked up from germline, CDR1 is ENHRY and CDR2 is SYGVKD. The CDR3 contains 13 residues. CDR3 DNA: TGTGCCATCAGCCGGACAGGGGCGGGTGAAGCTTTCTTT. Translating it yields CAISRTGAGEAFF.

The J gene is TRBJ2-2, the V gene TRBV2; D gene uncertain. Germline V gene data show CDR1 as SNHLY and CDR2 as FYNNEI. The V gene lost 5 bases and the J gene lost 1 base, with 8 bases spanning the gap. This CDR3 region has 14 residues. This chain's CDR3 is CASSRQENTGELFF. The CDR3 region has the DNA TGTGCCAGCAGTCGGCAGGAGAACACCGGGGAGCTGTTTTTT.

The V call is TRBV4-1, the J call TRBJ1-2; the D gene is possibly TRBD1 (6 bases). V lost 5 bases and J 1 base, leaving 17 bases between the germline ends. From germline, CDR1 is MGHRA and CDR2 YSYEKL. This CDR3 contains 16 residues. This CDR3 reads CASSSPDSGINYGYTF. CDR3 DNA: TGCGCCAGCAGCTCCCCGGACAGCGGAATTAACTATGGCTACACCTTC.

This clone was picked up a small number of times. The chain uses TRBV7-9 and TRBJ2-2, with 10 bases aligning to TRBD1. The ends lost 4 bases at V and 5 bases at J; junction bases unmatched: 4. Germline CDR1 SEHNR, CDR2 FQNEAQ (reference sequence). The CDR3 length is 15 residues. CDR3: CASSWRTGGTGELFF. The DNA of the CDR3 is TGTGCCAGCAGCTGGAGGACAGGGGGGACCGGGGAGCTGTTTTTT.

The chain is built from TRBV19 and TRBJ2-3, with TRBD1 matching 7 bases. CDR3 size: 13 residues. Germline CDR1 is LNHDA and CDR2 is SQIVND (reference sequence). The ends lost 5 bases at V and 6 bases at J; junction bases unmatched: 5. CDR3 protein: CASSGFRGDTQYF. The CDR3 DNA reads TGTGCCAGTAGTGGATTCAGGGGGGATACGCAGTATTTT. Full variable domain (missing parts from reference TRBV19 and TRBJ2-3): DGGITQSPKYLFRKEGQNVTLSCEQNLNHDAMYWYRQDPGQGLRLIYYSQIVNDFQKGDIAEGYSVSREKKESFPLTVTSAQKNPTAFYLCASSGFRGDTQYFGPGTRLTVL.

This clone was detected a few times. The CDR3 loop is CAWKVLRQGREKLFF. Here the CDR3 DNA reads TGTGCCTGGAAAGTCCTCAGACAGGGGAGGGAAAAACTGTTTTTT. V and J are TRBV30 and TRBJ1-4; 8 bases line up with TRBD1. Germline CDR1 GTSNPN, CDR2 SVGIG (reference sequence). The CDR3 is 15 residues long. J lost 8 bases, V lost 4 bases, and 12 bases had no gene match.

The CDR3 region has the DNA TGTGCCAGCAGCTTAGGCAGGGGCCTCTATGGCTACACCTTC. Translation: CASSLGRGLYGYTF. This chain links TRBV7-2 with TRBJ1-2; possibly TRBD1 for D (6 bases). Trimming stripped 1 base from V and 4 bases from J, with 10 bases between. The germline gives CDR1 SGHTA, CDR2 FQGNSA. The CDR3 sequence is 14 residues long. Filled out from reference TRBV7-2 and TRBJ1-2, the complete variable domain reads GAGVSQSPSNKVTEKGKDVELRCDPISGHTALYWYRQSLGQGLEFLIYFQGNSAPDKSGLPSDRFSAERTGGSVSTLTIQRTQQEDSAVYLCASSLGRGLYGYTFGSGTRLTVV.

The chain links TRBV10-3 to TRBJ1-4, with 8 bases identical to TRBD1. CDR1 is ENHRY, CDR2 SYGVKD, per germline. This CDR3 region has 16 residues. The V gene end was trimmed by 6 bases and the J gene end by 7 bases; junction bases not matched to a gene: 13. CDR3 DNA: TGTGCCATCAGCCCAGTAATGACAGGGGCGCGTGAAAAACTGTTTTTT. Translation gives CAISPVMTGAREKLFF.

The V and J genes are TRBV5-1 and TRBJ1-2; TRBD1 aligns across 10 bases. Germline V gene sequence: CDR1 SGHRS, CDR2 YFSETQ. J gave up 6 bases and V 5 bases, and 1 base lay outside the gene matches. The CDR3 has 12 residues. The DNA of the CDR3 is TGCGCCAGCAGTGGGACAGGGGATGGCTACACCTTC. Translated: CASSGTGDGYTF.

This sequence joins TRBV2 and TRBJ1-1; TRBD1 is a possible D gene (6 bases). The CDR3 is made up of 12 amino acids. From germline, CDR1 is SNHLY and CDR2 FYNNEI. V was pared by 4 bases and J by 6 bases, with 9 bases between. In DNA, the CDR3 is TGTGCCAGCAGTGGACAGGTTGCTGAAGCTTTCTTT. This encodes CASSGQVAEAFF.

The sample holds one count of this clone. The V call is TRBV4-2, the J call TRBJ2-3; D may be TRBD2 (5 bases). V lost 1 base and J lost 2, with 16 bases in between. The CDR3 is 17 amino acids. In germline, CDR1 is LGHNA, CDR2 YNFKEQ. The CDR3 region is CASSQARQEAYTDTQYF. CDR3 sequence (DNA): TGTGCCAGCAGCCAAGCCAGGCAGGAGGCTTACACAGATACGCAGTATTTT.

The J gene is TRBJ2-2, the V gene TRBV27; maybe TRBD2 (5 bases). CDR3 length: 15 residues. Trimming shortened V by 2 bases and J by 5 bases, and 12 bases separated the two germline ends. CDR1 is MNHEY and CDR2 is SMNVEV in the germline V gene (reference sequence). This CDR3 reads CASSLTEGMTGELFF. Written as DNA, the CDR3 is TGTGCCAGCAGTTTAACCGAGGGTATGACCGGGGAGCTGTTTTTT.